Listed here are 13 T cell receptor beta chains from one sample, sequenced in a study of shared clonotypes between healthy human individuals. Some clones are missing from TCRdb's copy, which holds only in-frame ones; the method was immunoSEQ multiplex PCR. The data hold some 2,100,000 clones, with about 92% observed a single time. Positively selected for CCR7, the CD45RO-negative cells used as naive CD8 cells excluded terminally differentiated effector memory CD45RA+ cells. The sample was naive CD8+ T cells from PBMCs. The receptors here all came from a man between 18 and 35 years old in good health. Some clones in this sample may be carry-over from other donors' samples.

This chain links TRBV11-2 with TRBJ2-1; D remains unclear. Trimming shortened V by 5 bases and J by 2 bases, and 16 bases separated the two germline ends. This CDR3 comprises 16 residues. Looked up from germline, CDR1 is SGHAT and CDR2 is FQNNGV. The CDR3 bases are TGTGCCAGCAGCCCAAGAATAGGTCAGCCCTACAATGAGCAGTTCTTC. Encoded protein: CASSPRIGQPYNEQFF.

V gene TRBV28 combines with J gene TRBJ2-5; D gene uncertain. The CDR3 runs to 12 residues. V was shortened by 5 bases and J by 3 bases, with 7 bases between the two germline ends. The germline V gene has CDR1 MDHEN and CDR2 SYDVKM. The CDR3 nucleotides read TGTGCCAGCAGTGGCACTAAAGAGACCCAGTACTTC. Its translation: CASSGTKETQYF. The full variable domain, its missing parts supplied by reference TRBV28 and TRBJ2-5, is DVKVTQSSRYLVKRTGEKVFLECVQDMDHENMFWYRQDPGLGLRLIYFSYDVKMKEKGDIPEGYSVSREKKERFSLILESASTNQTSMYLCASSGTKETQYFGPGTRLLVL.

DNA for the CDR3: TGTGCCAGCAGCTTGAGTCCCCTTTCTGGAAACACCATATATTTT. As protein: CASSLSPLSGNTIYF. The chain employs TRBV5-5 and TRBJ1-3, with D unclear. CDR3 size: 15 residues. Trimming left V 1 base short and J 1 base short, with 9 bases between. Germline V lookup: CDR1 SGHKS, CDR2 YYEKEE (reference sequence).

This sequence joins TRBV11-1 and TRBJ2-3; 7 bases fit TRBD2. The CDR3 is 16 amino acids. Losses at the gene ends were 5 bases for V and 3 bases for J; bases not matched to a gene: 11. The V gene's germline CDR1 is SGHAT and CDR2 FQDESV (reference sequence). This CDR3 reads CASSPFAGVRTDTQYF. The CDR3 DNA sequence: TGTGCCAGCAGCCCGTTTGCGGGAGTAAGGACAGATACGCAGTATTTT. The full variable domain, its missing parts supplied by reference TRBV11-1 and TRBJ2-3, is EAEVAQSPRYKITEKSQAVAFWCDPISGHATLYWYRQILGQGPELLVQFQDESVVDDSQLPKDRFSAERLKGVDSTLKIQPAELGDSAMYLCASSPFAGVRTDTQYFGPGTRLTVL.

The chain combines TRBV4-3 with TRBJ2-1; 12 bases are a match to TRBD2. Germline V gene sequence: CDR1 LGHNA, CDR2 YSLEER. The CDR3 has 17 residues. V gave up 1 base and J gave up 5 bases; unmatched junction bases: 6. The CDR3 region is CASSQAGTSGYHNEQFF. The CDR3 region has the DNA TGCGCCAGCAGCCAAGCCGGGACTAGCGGGTACCACAATGAGCAGTTCTTC.

The gene calls are TRBV19 and TRBJ1-5, with D uncertain. The CDR3 is 17 residues long. The V gene's germline CDR1 is LNHDA and CDR2 SQIVND (reference sequence). The V and J ends lost 2 bases and 0 bases respectively, with 14 bases between them. In DNA form, the CDR3 reads TGTGCCAGTAGTATATCATCGACCGGCCCTAGCAATCAGCCCCAGCATTTT. Translated, it gives CASSISSTGPSNQPQHF.

Comments on this clone: Other nucleotide sequences from this sample produce the same CDR3. The chain employs TRBV15 and TRBJ2-5, with D perhaps assigned TRBD1 or TRBD2 (6 bases each). The ends were cut back, 0 bases at V and 5 bases at J, with 10 bases in the middle. Germline V gene data show CDR1 as LNHNV and CDR2 as YYDKDF (reference sequence). The length of the CDR3 is 14 residues. CDR3 sequence: CATSRDRGLETQYF. CDR3 coding DNA: TGTGCCACCAGCAGAGATCGGGGGCTCGAGACCCAGTACTTC.

The rearrangement joins TRBV6-5 to TRBJ1-1, with D perhaps TRBD1 (6 bases). Per the germline V gene, CDR1 is MNHEY and CDR2 is SVGAGI. This CDR3 is built from 13 residues. Trimming cost V 4 bases and J 1 base, with 7 bases left between them. The CDR3 coding sequence is TGTGCCAGCAGTTGGACAGCGAACACTGAAGCTTTCTTT. Its translation is CASSWTANTEAFF.

The chain has TRBV27 and TRBJ2-1, with 9 bases fitting TRBD2. CDR1 and CDR2 (germline): MNHEY, SMNVEV (reference sequence). The trim removed 2 bases at V and 8 bases at J, leaving 10 bases unmatched. CDR3 length: 16 residues. The CDR3 here is CASSLAPSGMGDEQFF. In DNA form, the CDR3 reads TGTGCCAGCAGTTTAGCGCCTAGCGGGATGGGCGATGAGCAGTTCTTC.

This chain connects TRBV19 to TRBJ2-6, with D perhaps assigned TRBD1 or TRBD2 (6 bases each). The CDR3 runs 17 residues. V lost 5 bases and J lost 0, with 14 bases in between. Germline V gene lookup returns CDR1 LNHDA and CDR2 SQIVND (reference sequence). The CDR3 DNA is TGTGCCAGTAGTGGAGGGACAAGATTCTCTGGGGCCAACGTCCTGACTTTC. Protein: CASSGGTRFSGANVLTF.

The CDR3 bases are TGTGCCAGCAGCTTAGGACTAGCGGGATACACCGGGGAGCTGTTTTTT. Translation: CASSLGLAGYTGELFF. This rearrangement joins TRBV5-5 to TRBJ2-2; 12 bases fit TRBD2. V was pared by 2 bases and J by 3 bases, with 2 bases of the junction left unmatched. This CDR3 region has 16 residues. Germline CDR1 reads SGHKS; CDR2 reads YYEKEE (reference sequence).

V and J are TRBV25-1 and TRBJ2-2; possible D gene TRBD1, 6 bases. Per the germline V gene, CDR1 is MGHDK and CDR2 is SYGVNS. This CDR3 contains 15 residues. The V gene lost 3 bases and the J gene lost 4 bases, with 12 bases spanning the gap. This CDR3 reads CASSDLDRSTGELFF. The CDR3 coding sequence is TGTGCCAGCAGTGACCTAGACAGGAGCACCGGGGAGCTGTTTTTT.

The V call is TRBV9, the J call TRBJ2-5, with a tentative D call TRBD2 (6 bases). The CDR3 totals 18 residues. Germline CDR1 and CDR2: SGDLS and YYNGEE. Trimming took off 3 bases at V and 5 bases at J, with 26 bases between the two ends. The CDR3 protein is CASSGGDRTVHAGETQYF. DNA of the CDR3: TGTGCCAGCAGCGGAGGGGACCGGACCGTGCACGCGGGGGAGACCCAGTACTTC.